A single sample gave rise to the 15 T cell receptor beta chains below, sequenced in a study of CD8 T cells in Susac syndrome. An amount of RNA that ranged from roughly 0.45 to 1 ug was reverse transcribed with random hexamers. TCRdb analysed the immunoSEQ multiplex PCR reads with MiXCR anew, one entry per CDR3 protein. Of around 71,000 distinct CDR3 sequences in the sample, 90% to 95% were seen once. What was sequenced was CD4+ T cells from PBMCs. Receptors originate from a human donor with Susac syndrome.

V is TRBV5-1 and J is TRBJ2-4; 8 bases line up with TRBD1. The CDR3 length is 13 residues. V was pared by 3 bases and J by 9 bases, with 5 bases of the junction left unmatched. Germline V gene data show CDR1 as SGHRS and CDR2 as YFSETQ. CDR3 protein: CASSSGGDGIQYF. CDR3 nucleotide sequence: TGCGCCAGCAGCTCAGGGGGCGATGGCATTCAGTACTTC.

The chain joins TRBV4-3 to TRBJ2-3, with D possibly called TRBD1 or TRBD2 (6 bases each). Germline V CDR1 and CDR2: LGHNA, YSLEER. V was shortened by 4 bases and J by 1 base, with 9 bases between the two germline ends. This CDR3 spans 14 amino acids. CDR3: CASSRGARTDTQYF. CDR3 bases: TGCGCCAGCAGCCGGGGGGCCCGCACAGATACGCAGTATTTT.

The V gene is TRBV28, the J gene TRBJ1-2, with 7 bases aligning to TRBD1. The CDR3 has 14 amino acids. With 4 bases clipped from V and 8 bases from J, the junction kept 10 bases outside the gene matches. Germline assignment: CDR1 MDHEN and CDR2 SYDVKM. The CDR3 is CASSSKPGGQGYTF. For the CDR3, the DNA is TGTGCCAGCAGTTCCAAACCAGGGGGACAAGGCTACACCTTC.

This rearrangement joins TRBV3-1 to TRBJ1-1; D unclear. Trimming left V 4 bases short and J 0 bases short, with 18 bases between. Germline lookup yields CDR1 LGHDT and CDR2 YNNKEL (reference sequence). The CDR3 totals 17 residues. DNA of the CDR3: TGTGCCAGCAGCCCTAGACTGGGAAGAGGTGTGAACACTGAAGCTTTCTTT. It specifies CASSPRLGRGVNTEAFF.

For this clonotype: A junction boundary mismatches the germline segment, possibly from a read error. The J gene is TRBJ1-1, the V gene TRBV12-3 or TRBV12-4; 7 nucleotides match TRBD1. The CDR3 runs 16 residues. The CDR3 bases are TGTGCCAACAGTTTAGGCCAAAGGGACAGGAACACTGAAGCTTTCTTT. Protein product: CANSLGQRDRNTEAFF.

This clonotype came up once. The J gene is TRBJ1-2, the V gene TRBV29-1; a weak D match, TRBD1 (6 bases). From germline, CDR1 is SQVTM and CDR2 ANQGSEA. The CDR3 is 13 amino acids. Deletions cut 6 bases from V and 6 bases from J, with 17 bases between. This CDR3 is CSVGEDRFHGYTF. The CDR3 nucleotides are TGCAGCGTCGGGGAGGACAGATTTCATGGCTACACCTTC.

This chain connects TRBV7-9 to TRBJ1-2; the D gene is possibly TRBD1 (6 bases). Per germline, CDR1 SEHNR and CDR2 FQNEAQ (reference sequence). The V end lost 0 bases, the J end lost 8 bases, and 13 bases lay between the germline ends. The CDR3 has 14 amino acids. The CDR3 bases are TGTGCCAGCAGCTTAGCCACAGGGTCGGCGGGCTACACCTTC. Translation: CASSLATGSAGYTF.

V gene TRBV28 combines with J gene TRBJ1-5; unclear D gene. Germline values: CDR1 MDHEN, CDR2 SYDVKM. Trimming took off 3 bases at V and 7 bases at J, with 7 bases between the two ends. The CDR3 consists of 12 residues. The CDR3 sequence: CASSLASQPQHF. The CDR3, as DNA: TGTGCCAGCAGTTTGGCGTCACAGCCCCAGCATTTT.

The rearrangement uses TRBV29-1 and TRBJ2-1; D not certain. Germline V gene lookup returns CDR1 SQVTM and CDR2 ANQGSEA. The CDR3 is 11 amino acids. Deletions cut 0 bases from V and 13 bases from J, with 10 bases between. In DNA, the CDR3 is TGCAGCGTTGAAGATCGGGCTCGTCAGTTCTTC. Its protein is CSVEDRARQFF.

Here the CDR3 reads CASRGGLAGLNEQFF. The DNA for the CDR3 is TGTGCCAGCAGGGGGGGACTAGCGGGTTTGAATGAGCAGTTCTTC. This chain links TRBV6-2 or TRBV6-3 with TRBJ2-1; 12 nucleotides agree with TRBD2. The germline CDR1 and CDR2 sequences are MNHEY and SVGEGT. The CDR3 is 15 amino acids. V was clipped by 6 bases and J by 7 bases; unmatched bases: 7.

The chain recombines TRBV10-3 with TRBJ2-7; 8 bases are a match to TRBD1. CDR1 is ENHRY, CDR2 SYGVKD, per germline. The ends lost 5 bases at V and 5 bases at J; junction bases unmatched: 8. The CDR3 loop spans 14 amino acids. The CDR3 DNA sequence: TGTGCCATCAGTTTCGGACAGGGTAGCCACGAGCAGTACTTC. It specifies CAISFGQGSHEQYF.

V gene TRBV11-1 combines with J gene TRBJ2-7, with D tentatively TRBD1 (5 bases). Trimming left V 5 bases short and J 0 bases short, with 17 bases between. Germline V gene data show CDR1 as SGHAT and CDR2 as FQDESV (reference sequence). This CDR3 contains 16 residues. CDR3 nucleotides: TGTGCCAGCAGCCCCATAGCCCAGACAGCCTCCTACGAGCAGTACTTC. Translation gives CASSPIAQTASYEQYF.

V is TRBV5-1 and J is TRBJ2-7; D perhaps matches TRBD2 (7 bases). Trimming shortened V by 5 bases and J by 3 bases, and 15 bases separated the two germline ends. Looked up from germline, CDR1 is SGHRS and CDR2 is YFSETQ. The CDR3 length is 14 residues. The DNA for the CDR3 is TGCGCCAGCAGTCAAGGGGGGGCAATCTACGAGCAGTACTTC. Residues: CASSQGGAIYEQYF.

The gene calls are TRBV7-2 and TRBJ2-1; D is possibly TRBD2 (6 bases). The CDR3 consists of 15 residues. V lost 2 bases to trimming and J lost 9 bases, with 17 bases between them. Germline assignment: CDR1 SGHTA and CDR2 FQGNSA. The CDR3 is CASSLQDGIAVEQFF. CDR3 sequence (DNA): TGTGCCAGCAGCTTACAAGACGGGATAGCGGTTGAGCAGTTCTTC.

This clonotype was seen a few times. This CDR3 reads CSARSQDNEQFF. In nucleotides, the CDR3 is TGCAGTGCTCGTTCGCAGGACAATGAGCAGTTCTTC. This rearrangement joins TRBV20-1 to TRBJ2-1; D uncertain. The germline V gene has CDR1 DFQATT and CDR2 SNEGSKA (reference sequence). The V and J ends lost 5 bases and 5 bases respectively, with 10 bases between them. This CDR3 has 12 residues.